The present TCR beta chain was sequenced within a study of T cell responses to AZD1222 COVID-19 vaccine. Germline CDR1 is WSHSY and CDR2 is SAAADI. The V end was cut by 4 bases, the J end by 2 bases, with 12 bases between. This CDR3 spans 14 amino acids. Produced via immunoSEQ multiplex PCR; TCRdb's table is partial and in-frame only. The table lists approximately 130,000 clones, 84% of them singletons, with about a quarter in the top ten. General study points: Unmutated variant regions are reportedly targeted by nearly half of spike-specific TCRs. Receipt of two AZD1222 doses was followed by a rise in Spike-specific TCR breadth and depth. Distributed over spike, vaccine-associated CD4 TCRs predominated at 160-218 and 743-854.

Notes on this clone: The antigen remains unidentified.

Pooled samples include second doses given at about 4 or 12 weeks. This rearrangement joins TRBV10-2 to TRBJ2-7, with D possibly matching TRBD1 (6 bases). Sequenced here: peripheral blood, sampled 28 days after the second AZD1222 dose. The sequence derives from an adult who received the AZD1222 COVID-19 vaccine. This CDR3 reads CASSAMGTPYEQYF. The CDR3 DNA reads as TGCGCCAGCAGTGCAATGGGGACACCCTACGAGCAGTACTTC.